This entry describes one TCR beta chain. The sample is drawn from a study of blood T cell repertoires in COVID-19. As originally analysed: Amplification with reference gene primers provided the estimates of nucleated cell counts. The assay was immunoSEQ multiplex PCR, and TCRdb's table has in-frame clones only and misses some. V and J calls and clone size come straight from that table; D and trimming were deduced from the DNA. The repertoire consists of 65,000 to 95,000 clones, with roughly 80% occurring once and the leading ten covering 18%. The length of the CDR3 is 14 residues. Trimming at V came to 5 bases and at J to 6 bases, leaving 6 bases not matched to a gene. Germline V gene data show CDR1 as SGHAT and CDR2 as FQNNGV.

The sample taken for sequencing was peripheral blood. This sequence was found in a man at least 80 years old with active or convalescent COVID-19. The V call is TRBV11-2, the J call TRBJ1-4; 7 bases are shared with TRBD1. In DNA, the CDR3 is TGTGCCAGCAGCCCTGGGCAGGGGGATGAAAAACTGTTTTTT. This codes for CASSPGQGDEKLFF.